Listed below are T cell receptor beta chains from one sample, sequenced in a study of CD8+CD57+ T cells in acquired aplastic anemia. MiXCR, run by TCRdb on the reads, gives a single entry per CDR3 protein. Of 150,000 to 200,000 distinct CDR3 sequences in the sample, 48% were seen once. Sequenced: sorted CD4+, CD8+, or CD8+CD57+ T cells (not recorded which) from PBMCs. All receptors derive from a human donor with aplastic anemia. The CDR3 runs from the conserved cysteine through the conserved F or W. A D gene is named only where the DNA matches it firmly. Where a row states a size, it is once, few, many or the class of an expanded clone; other rows omit it.

TRBJ1-2 | TRBV14 | NA | NA | CASSEGSIYGYTF | TGTGCCAGCAGCGAGGGGAGTATCTATGGCTACACCTTC
TRBJ2-1 | TRBV20-1 | TRBD1 | NA | CSARATGTDEQFF | TGCAGTGCTAGAGCGACAGGGACCGATGAGCAGTTCTTC
TRBJ2-5 | TRBV6-2/TRBV6-3 | NA | few | CASRSGAQETQYF | TGTGCCAGCAGATCGGGGGCTCAAGAGACCCAGTACTTC
TRBJ2-7 | TRBV10-3 | NA | NA | CASGLAAPYEQYF | TGTGCCAGCGGATTAGCGGCACCCTACGAGCAGTACTTC
TRBJ2-2 | TRBV24-1 | TRBD1 | NA | CATSEGDRGFTGELFF | TGTGCCACCAGTGAAGGGGACAGGGGGTTTACCGGGGAGCTGTTTTTT
TRBJ2-1 | TRBV20-1 | TRBD2 | many | CSAGTSGGASYNEQFF | TGCAGTGCTGGGACTAGCGGGGGGGCGTCCTACAATGAGCAGTTCTTC
TRBJ2-7 | TRBV5-1 | TRBD2 | many | CASSFGGLAHEQYF | TGCGCCAGCAGCTTCGGGGGACTAGCCCACGAGCAGTACTTC
TRBJ2-4 | TRBV3-1 | TRBD2 | few | CASSQGGGRNIQYF | TGTGCCAGCAGCCAAGGGGGGGGGAGAAACATTCAGTACTTC
TRBJ1-6 | TRBV19 | NA | NA | CASSVTGPEDSPLHF | TGTGCCAGTAGCGTAACAGGGCCGGAAGATTCACCCCTCCACTTT
TRBJ2-7 | TRBV27 | NA | NA | CASSSRSDGKSSYEQYF | TGTGCCAGCAGTTCCCGTTCCGACGGAAAGAGCTCCTACGAGCAGTACTTC
TRBJ1-2 | TRBV19 | NA | NA | CASTGPILGGYTF | TGTGCCAGTACAGGACCGATCTTGGGGGGCTACACCTTC
TRBJ2-7 | TRBV7-8 | NA | many | CASSSGREQYF | TGTGCCAGCAGCTCCGGTCGAGAGCAGTACTTC
TRBJ2-7 | TRBV7-2 | TRBD2 | NA | CASSFTSGLSYEQYF | TGTGCCAGCAGCTTTACTAGCGGGCTCTCCTACGAGCAGTACTTC
TRBJ1-1 | TRBV24-1 | TRBD1 | NA | CATSRTGGNTEAFF | TGTGCCACCAGTAGGACAGGGGGGAACACTGAAGCTTTCTTT
TRBJ2-5 | TRBV11-3 | NA | NA | CASSSRESKGETQYF | TGTGCCAGCAGTTCCCGGGAATCAAAGGGGGAGACCCAGTACTTC
TRBJ1-1 | TRBV10-3 | NA | NA | CAISDLVNTEAFF | TGTGCCATCAGTGATCTGGTGAACACTGAAGCTTTCTTT
TRBJ2-5 | TRBV20-1 | TRBD2 | NA | CSARDLLAGGPGKEETQYF | TGCAGTGCTAGAGATCTGTTGGCGGGAGGGCCGGGGAAGGAAGAGACCCAGTACTTC
TRBJ1-5 | TRBV19 | TRBD1 | NA | CASSPGTGYQPQHF | TGTGCCAGTAGTCCCGGGACAGGGTATCAGCCCCAGCATTTT
TRBJ2-3 | TRBV3-1 | NA | few | CASSRVLGSPAYF | TGTGCCAGCAGCCGGGTGTTGGGGAGCCCCGCGTATTTT
TRBJ2-7 | TRBV7-2 | TRBD2 | NA | CASSSSGGHEQYF | TGTGCCAGCAGCTCCAGCGGGGGCCACGAGCAGTACTTC
TRBJ2-4 | TRBV11-2 | TRBD1 | NA | CASQTGGVGSFENIQYF | TGTGCCAGCCAGACAGGGGGCGTCGGCAGCTTCGAGAACATTCAGTACTTC
TRBJ2-7 | TRBV7-2 | NA | NA | CASSLGHPYEQYF | TGTGCCAGCAGCTTAGGTCATCCCTACGAGCAGTACTTC
TRBJ2-2 | TRBV2 | NA | many | CASTRTTTNTGELFF | TGTGCCAGCACCCGGACCACTACGAACACCGGGGAGCTGTTTTTT
TRBJ2-5 | TRBV29-1 | NA | few | CSAEGRGRETQYF | TGCAGCGCCGAGGGTCGGGGCCGAGAGACCCAGTACTTC
TRBJ1-6 | TRBV15 | NA | NA | CATSRRGVNSPLHF | TGTGCCACCAGCAGACGTGGGGTTAATTCACCCCTCCACTTT
TRBJ1-1 | TRBV2 | NA | NA | CASSEGVRAFF | TGTGCCAGCAGTGAGGGGGTTAGGGCTTTCTTT
TRBJ2-5 | TRBV30 | NA | many | CAWSVEETQYF | TGTGCCTGGAGTGTGGAGGAGACCCAGTACTTC
TRBJ2-7 | TRBV11-2 | NA | NA | CASSSLGGPNTGEQYF | TGTGCCAGCAGCTCCCTGGGGGGGCCCAATACGGGGGAGCAGTACTTC
TRBJ2-3 | TRBV7-2 | NA | NA | CASRRTVGTDTQYF | TGTGCCAGCAGACGGACAGTGGGCACAGATACGCAGTATTTT
TRBJ2-1 | TRBV29-1 | NA | many | CSVGGLYNEQFF | TGCAGCGTCGGGGGCCTATACAATGAGCAGTTCTTC
TRBJ1-2 | TRBV2 | TRBD1 | NA | CASSVGAGGIGGCTF | TGTGCCAGCAGCGTAGGGGCAGGGGGCATCGGTGGCTGCACCTTC
TRBJ2-3 | TRBV5-6 | NA | NA | CASSLLRGSSDTQYF | TGTGCCAGCAGCTTGCTCAGGGGATCGTCAGATACGCAGTATTTT
TRBJ2-1 | TRBV14 | NA | many | CASNEGTFYNEQFF | TGTGCCAGCAATGAAGGGACATTCTACAATGAGCAGTTCTTC
TRBJ1-2 | TRBV11-2 | TRBD1 | many | CASSPVSGGGNPSGYTF | TGTGCCAGCAGCCCCGTATCAGGGGGCGGTAATCCTAGTGGCTACACCTTC
TRBJ2-5 | TRBV20-1 | TRBD2 | NA | CSAFPASGRETQYF | TGCAGTGCTTTCCCGGCTAGCGGGAGAGAGACCCAGTACTTC
TRBJ2-7 | TRBV7-9 | TRBD2 | few | CASSLFSGRAYEQYF | TGTGCCAGCAGCCTCTTTAGCGGGAGGGCCTACGAGCAGTACTTC
TRBJ2-1 | TRBV12-5 | NA | many | CASGVHNEQFF | TGTGCTAGTGGGGTTCACAATGAGCAGTTCTTC
TRBJ2-1 | TRBV11-1 | TRBD1 | NA | CASSPGTGPSYNEQFF | TGTGCCAGCAGCCCAGGGACAGGGCCCTCCTACAATGAGCAGTTCTTC
TRBJ1-6 | TRBV6-1 | NA | many | CASRGGGSYNSPLHF | TGTGCCAGCAGAGGGGGGGGGTCCTATAATTCACCCCTCCACTTT
TRBJ1-1 | TRBV20-1 | NA | NA | CSATDSLMNTEAFF | TGCAGTGCAACGGACAGCCTGATGAACACTGAAGCTTTCTTT
TRBJ2-5 | TRBV11-1 | NA | many | CASSLGPRETQYF | TGTGCCAGCAGCTTAGGGCCCCGGGAGACCCAGTACTTC
TRBJ1-6 | TRBV19 | NA | NA | CASSILQGTNSPLHF | TGTGCCAGTAGTATTCTCCAGGGGACTAATTCACCCCTCCACTTT
TRBJ1-4 | TRBV15 | NA | NA | CATSREWTVLEDEKLFF | TGTGCCACCAGCAGGGAATGGACAGTCTTGGAGGATGAAAAACTGTTTTTT
TRBJ1-6 | TRBV20-1 | NA | many | CSAREGGNNSPLHF | TGCAGTGCTAGAGAAGGGGGAAATAATTCACCCCTCCACTTT
TRBJ2-3 | TRBV29-1 | NA | NA | CSVDGRHGADTQYF | TGCAGCGTTGACGGTCGTCATGGCGCAGATACGCAGTATTTT
TRBJ1-2 | TRBV12-3/TRBV12-4 | NA | NA | CASSLTAGMSYTF | TGTGCCAGCAGTTTAACGGCAGGGATGAGCTACACCTTC
TRBJ1-1 | TRBV27 | TRBD1 | NA | CASKPTGGSEAFF | TGTGCCAGCAAACCGACAGGGGGGTCTGAAGCTTTCTTT
TRBJ2-1 | TRBV12-3/TRBV12-4 | NA | many | CASSFQGKTYEQFF | TGTGCCAGCAGTTTTCAGGGCAAGACTTATGAGCAGTTCTTC
TRBJ2-5 | TRBV7-2 | NA | many | CASSLAGGGETQYF | TGTGCCAGCAGCTTAGCGGGGGGCGGGGAGACCCAGTACTTC
TRBJ2-3 | TRBV24-1 | NA | many | CATSDFTDTQYF | TGTGCCACCAGTGATTTCACAGATACGCAGTATTTT
TRBJ2-5 | TRBV6-5 | NA | NA | CASSYSVARETQYF | TGTGCCAGCAGTTACTCGGTGGCGCGGGAGACCCAGTACTTC
TRBJ1-2 | TRBV10-1 | NA | many | CASSDGVRGGQGIGNYGYTF | TGCGCCAGCAGTGATGGGGTTAGGGGGGGGCAGGGTATAGGTAACTATGGCTACACCTTC
TRBJ2-2 | TRBV29-1 | TRBD1 | NA | CSARDSSLEWELFF | TGCAGCGCTCGGGACAGCAGCTTAGAGTGGGAGCTGTTTTTT
TRBJ2-1 | TRBV2 | TRBD1 | NA | CASSSQGVSYNEQFF | TGTGCCAGCAGTTCCCAGGGGGTCTCCTACAATGAGCAGTTCTTC
TRBJ2-7 | TRBV15 | TRBD1 | NA | CATSRATGEGAYEQYF | TGTGCCACCAGCAGAGCGACAGGGGAAGGGGCCTACGAGCAGTACTTC
TRBJ2-7 | TRBV19 | NA | NA | CASSIQVGTYEQYF | TGTGCCAGTAGTATTCAGGTTGGGACCTACGAGCAGTACTTC